A single sample is the source of the 18 T cell receptor beta chains below, sequenced in a study of vaccination and CD4 T cells after COVID-19. For these receptors, no antigen is known. Treatment denoted: approximately 9-day PBMC culture with coronavirus spike peptide pools or control peptides (ViraFEST assay). The Oncomine TCR Beta short-read assay was applied to DNA of cultured CD4+ T cells. TCRdb independently ran MiXCR on the PCR reads; one entry per CDR3 protein. The sample includes over 25,000 distinct CDR3 sequences, less than 80% of them seen just once. The sequencing here drew on CD4+ T cells from blood, cultured in vitro, taken after SARS-CoV-2 vaccination. The receptors shown here come from a human donor who received a COVID-19 vaccine.

The genes are TRBV12-3 or TRBV12-4 and TRBJ1-2; TRBD1 is a possible D gene (5 bases). The V end lost 2 bases, the J end lost 2 bases, and 9 bases lay between the germline ends. The CDR3 extends over 14 amino acids. The CDR3 reads CASSLRDPNYGYTF. CDR3 bases: TGTGCCAGCAGTTTACGGGACCCCAACTATGGCTACACCTTC.

This clonotype was counted a single time. The chain joins TRBV6-2 or TRBV6-3 to TRBJ1-5; D perhaps matches TRBD1 (5 bases). The CDR3 loop spans 13 amino acids. The V gene lost 5 bases and the J gene lost 8 bases, with 13 bases spanning the gap. Per the germline V gene, CDR1 is MNHEY and CDR2 is SVGEGT. CDR3 sequence reads: CASSLQGAEPQHF. CDR3 nucleotides: TGTGCCAGCAGTCTGCAGGGAGCGGAGCCCCAGCATTTT.

The rearrangement uses TRBV19 and TRBJ2-3; a possible D gene is TRBD1 (6 bases). Germline loops: CDR1 LNHDA, CDR2 SQIVND (reference sequence). The V end lost 5 bases, the J end lost 1 base, and 16 bases lay between the germline ends. The CDR3 loop spans 16 amino acids. The CDR3 reads CASSGPTGVRTDTQYF. The CDR3 DNA reads TGTGCCAGTAGTGGTCCGACAGGAGTACGCACAGATACGCAGTATTTT.

The DNA of the CDR3 is TGTGCCAGCAGTGAGCGGCAGGGTGGAAACACCATATATTTT. Its translation is CASSERQGGNTIYF. The gene calls are TRBV6-1 and TRBJ1-3, with TRBD1 as a possible D gene (5 bases). The V and J ends lost 3 bases and 3 bases respectively, with 9 bases between them. The CDR3 consists of 14 residues. CDR1 is MNHNS and CDR2 is SASEGT in the germline V gene.

In its sample, this clonotype was seen a few times. The J gene is TRBJ2-3, the V gene TRBV24-1; 7 bases fit TRBD1. The CDR3 covers 13 residues. Trimming took 10 bases from V and 2 from J; bases not matched to a gene: 5. In germline, CDR1 is KGHDR, CDR2 SFDVKD. CDR3 nucleotide sequence: TGTGCCACGGGGACAGATCTCACAGATACGCAGTATTTT. Residues: CATGTDLTDTQYF.

This clonotype was detected only a few times. CDR3 in amino acids: CASSGLAGPNTGELFF. Here the CDR3 DNA reads TGTGCCAGCTCGGGACTAGCGGGACCCAACACCGGGGAGCTGTTTTTT. The chain carries TRBV2 and TRBJ2-2, with 13 bases that match TRBD2. The V and J ends lost 8 bases and 2 bases, in that order; junction bases with no gene match: 5. The CDR3 totals 16 residues. The germline gives CDR1 SNHLY, CDR2 FYNNEI.

This clonotype was counted a single time. CDR3: CASSKGRRGDLNSPLHF. Written as DNA, the CDR3 is TGTGCCAGCAGCAAAGGTCGCAGGGGAGACCTTAATTCACCCCTCCACTTT. The chain combines TRBV21-1 with TRBJ1-6; TRBD1, the table's D call, was not compared with the DNA. TRBV21-1 corresponds to a pseudogene. The CDR3 is made up of 17 amino acids.

The rearrangement joins TRBV7-2 to TRBJ1-6; tentative D call: TRBD1 (6 bases). Trimming cost V 3 bases and J 6 bases, with 15 bases left between them. The V gene's germline CDR1 is SGHTA and CDR2 FQGNSA. The CDR3 spans 16 residues. In DNA form, the CDR3 reads TGTGCCAGCAGCTTCGCCAGGGGATATTTTAATTCACCCCTCCACTTT. Protein sequence: CASSFARGYFNSPLHF.

In DNA form, the CDR3 reads TGTGCCAGCAGCGCCTGGGACAGGGCGAGCTATGGCTACACCTTC. Residues: CASSAWDRASYGYTF. The chain joins TRBV7-3 to TRBJ1-2; TRBD1 matches at 9 bases. The germline V gene encodes CDR1 SGHTA and CDR2 FQGTGA. CDR3 length equals 15 residues. Trimming removed 5 bases from V and 4 bases from J; junction bases left unmatched: 8.

The chain combines TRBV6-1 with TRBJ1-1; D call uncertain. V lost 8 bases to trimming and J lost 1 base, with 11 bases between them. The length of the CDR3 is 13 residues. Germline V gene data show CDR1 as MNHNS and CDR2 as SASEGT. As DNA, the CDR3 is TGTGCCAGCTGCGAACACCGGAACACTGAAGCTTTCTTT. It specifies CASCEHRNTEAFF.

V and J are TRBV12-3 or TRBV12-4 and TRBJ1-3; D possibly corresponds to TRBD1 (5 bases). Trimming left V 2 bases short and J 1 base short, with 12 bases between. The CDR3 covers 16 residues. The CDR3 DNA sequence: TGTGCCAGCAGTTTATTTACAGGATCATCTGGAAACACCATATATTTT. Translation gives CASSLFTGSSGNTIYF.

V usage is TRBV2 and J usage is TRBJ1-1, with D possibly TRBD1 on 6 matching bases. The CDR3 totals 15 residues. V was cut by 2 bases and J by 1 base, with 11 bases left in between. CDR1 SNHLY and CDR2 FYNNEI come from the germline V gene. CDR3 in DNA: TGTGCCAGCAGTGAAATTCGGGGGCAGAACACTGAAGCTTTCTTT. Translation gives CASSEIRGQNTEAFF.

Here the CDR3 DNA reads TGTGCCAGCAGCTACGGACAGCCTGCTAACTATGGCTACACCTTC. It encodes CASSYGQPANYGYTF. The rearrangement links TRBV7-9 to TRBJ1-2; the D gene is possibly TRBD1 (6 bases). The germline V gene encodes CDR1 SEHNR and CDR2 FQNEAQ (reference sequence). The CDR3 has 15 amino acids. Between the trimmed V and J ends, which lost 4 bases and 0 bases, there was a span of 12 bases.

The chain employs TRBV7-2 and TRBJ1-1; TRBD1 aligns across 7 bases. With V trimmed by 1 base and J by 0 bases, 11 bases remained unmatched. In germline, CDR1 is SGHTA, CDR2 FQGNSA. The CDR3 totals 18 residues. The CDR3 DNA reads as TGTGCCAGCAGCTTAGGAAGAAGGAGGACAGGACTGAACACTGAAGCTTTCTTT. Translated: CASSLGRRRTGLNTEAFF. The entire variable domain, with the rest obtained from reference TRBV7-2 and TRBJ1-1, is as follows: GAGVSQSPSNKVTEKGKDVELRCDPISGHTALYWYRQSLGQGLEFLIYFQGNSAPDKSGLPSDRFSAERTGGSVSTLTIQRTQQEDSAVYLCASSLGRRRTGLNTEAFFGQGTRLTVV.

This clonotype is termed medium-sized. This chain uses TRBV5-1 with TRBJ2-5; 9 bases are shared with TRBD1. This CDR3 contains 15 residues. V lost 4 bases and J lost 4; bases outside the gene matches: 8. The V gene's germline CDR1 is SGHRS and CDR2 YFSETQ. CDR3 in amino acids: CASSRGQGSLETQYF. CDR3 in DNA: TGCGCCAGCAGCAGGGGACAGGGTAGCTTAGAGACCCAGTACTTC. The full variable domain, in which reference TRBV5-1 and TRBJ2-5 provide the parts outside the CDR3, is KAGVTQTPRYLIKTRGQQVTLSCSPISGHRSVSWYQQTPGQGLQFLFEYFSETQRNKGNFPGRFSGRQFSNSRSEMNVSTLELGDSALYLCASSRGQGSLETQYFGPGTRLLVL.

V is TRBV6-5 and J is TRBJ2-7, with 8 nucleotides matching TRBD1. The CDR3 consists of 14 residues. Per the germline V gene, CDR1 is MNHEY and CDR2 is SVGAGI. V shed 4 bases, J shed 6 bases, and the junction held 8 bases outside the gene matches. The chain's CDR3 is CASSSTGGRTEQYF. The CDR3 DNA is TGTGCCAGCAGTTCAACAGGGGGTAGAACCGAGCAGTACTTC.

This chain joins TRBV6-1 and TRBJ2-1; D uncertain. Germline lookup yields CDR1 MNHNS and CDR2 SASEGT. Trimming took 6 bases from V and 0 from J, leaving 9 bases between them. This CDR3 is 14 amino acids long. The CDR3 loop is CASSRTRSYNEQFF. DNA for the CDR3: TGTGCCAGCAGCCGGACCCGCTCCTACAATGAGCAGTTCTTC.

The CDR3 DNA reads TGCAGTGCTAGGTCTACCGGGACTAGCGGCTACGAGCAGTACTTC. As protein: CSARSTGTSGYEQYF. The gene calls are TRBV20-1 and TRBJ2-7, with 11 bases matching TRBD2. The CDR3 runs to 15 residues. Looked up from germline, CDR1 is DFQATT and CDR2 is SNEGSKA (reference sequence). V shed 3 bases and J 3 bases; nucleotides not matched to a gene: 7.